The clone carrying this TCR beta chain was observed many times. The target antigen is unknown. A single record per CDR3 protein comes from TCRdb applying MiXCR to the reads. Of about 740,000 distinct CDR3 sequences in the sample, about 40% were seen once. V was shortened by 3 bases and J by 3 bases, with 9 bases between the two germline ends. Germline V CDR1 and CDR2: SGHVS, FQNEAQ. This CDR3 contains 13 residues. The source of the sample is a study of T cell repertoires in cytomegalovirus infection. Study information: CMV infection together with matching HLA type was indicated by public TCR beta signatures.

General study points: Clonotype analysis showed dominance of the ex vivo response by HLA-C-restricted CMV-specific TCR beta clonotypes.

Sequenced: PBMCs. The V and J genes are TRBV7-8 and TRBJ2-7; no reliable D call. The source is a human donor in good health (CMV status not recorded). Some clones in this sample may be carry-over from other donors' samples. The CDR3 nucleotides read TGTGCCAGCAGCTTCGGAGACAACTACGAGCAGTACTTC. Protein sequence: CASSFGDNYEQYF.